What follows is one T cell receptor (beta chain) and its context. This record comes from a study of blood T cell repertoires in COVID-19. Study in general: Sample material is recorded as cDNA or gDNA derived from T cells, B-cell-depleted T cells, or PBMCs.

This table comes from immunoSEQ multiplex PCR, and its TCRdb copy is limited to in-frame clones, with some not included. The sample yields 200,000 to 250,000 clones, more than 75% seen once. The CDR3 runs to 15 residues. The junction had 8 bases not matched to a gene; V was cut back by 4 bases and J by 3 bases. Germline V lookup: CDR1 SGHRS, CDR2 YFSETQ. Sequenced: peripheral blood. The V gene is TRBV5-1, the J gene TRBJ1-1; 8 bases are shared with TRBD1. The TCR comes from a man over 45 with acute or convalescent COVID-19. CDR3 protein: CASSQGQGKDTEAFF. The CDR3 DNA is TGCGCCAGCAGCCAAGGACAGGGAAAAGACACTGAAGCTTTCTTT.